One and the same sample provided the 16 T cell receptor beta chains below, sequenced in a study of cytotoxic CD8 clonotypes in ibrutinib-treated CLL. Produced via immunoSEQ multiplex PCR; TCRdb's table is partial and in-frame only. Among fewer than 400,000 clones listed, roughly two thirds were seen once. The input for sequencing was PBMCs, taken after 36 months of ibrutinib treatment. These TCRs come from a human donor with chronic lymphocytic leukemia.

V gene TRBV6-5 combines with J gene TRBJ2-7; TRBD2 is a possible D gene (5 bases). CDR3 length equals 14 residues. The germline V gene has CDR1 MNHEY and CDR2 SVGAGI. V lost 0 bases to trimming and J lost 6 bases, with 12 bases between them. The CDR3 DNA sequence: TGTGCCAGCAGTTACTCTTTCGGACTGGGCGAGCAGTACTTC. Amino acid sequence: CASSYSFGLGEQYF.

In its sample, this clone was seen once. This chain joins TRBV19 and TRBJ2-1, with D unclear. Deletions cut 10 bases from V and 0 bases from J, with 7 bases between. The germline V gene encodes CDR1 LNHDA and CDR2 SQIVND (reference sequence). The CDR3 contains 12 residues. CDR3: CATGSSYNEQFF. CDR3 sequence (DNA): TGTGCCACCGGCAGCTCCTACAATGAGCAGTTCTTC.

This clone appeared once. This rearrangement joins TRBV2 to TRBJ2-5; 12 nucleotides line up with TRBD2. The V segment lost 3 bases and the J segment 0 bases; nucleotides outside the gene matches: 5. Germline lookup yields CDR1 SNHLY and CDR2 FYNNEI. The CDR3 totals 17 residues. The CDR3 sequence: CASSDYLAGGYQETQYF. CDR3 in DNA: TGTGCCAGCAGTGATTACCTAGCGGGAGGGTACCAAGAGACCCAGTACTTC.

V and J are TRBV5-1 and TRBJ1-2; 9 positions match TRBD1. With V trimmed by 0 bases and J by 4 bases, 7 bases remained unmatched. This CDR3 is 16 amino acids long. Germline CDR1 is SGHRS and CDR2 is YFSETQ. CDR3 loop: CASSLAPGQGGYGYTF. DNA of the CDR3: TGCGCCAGCAGCTTGGCCCCGGGACAGGGCGGCTATGGCTACACCTTC.

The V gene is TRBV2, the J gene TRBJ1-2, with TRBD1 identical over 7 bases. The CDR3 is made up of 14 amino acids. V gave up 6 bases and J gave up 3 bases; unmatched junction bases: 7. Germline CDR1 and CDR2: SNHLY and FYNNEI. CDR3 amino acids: CASRPGQTYYGYTF. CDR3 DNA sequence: TGTGCCAGCAGGCCGGGACAGACCTACTATGGCTACACCTTC.

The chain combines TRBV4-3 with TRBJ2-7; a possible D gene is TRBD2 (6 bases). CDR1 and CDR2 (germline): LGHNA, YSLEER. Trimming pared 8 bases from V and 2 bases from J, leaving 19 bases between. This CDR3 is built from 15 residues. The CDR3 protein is CASAWGVTSPYEQYF. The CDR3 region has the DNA TGCGCCAGCGCCTGGGGAGTGACTAGTCCCTACGAGCAGTACTTC.

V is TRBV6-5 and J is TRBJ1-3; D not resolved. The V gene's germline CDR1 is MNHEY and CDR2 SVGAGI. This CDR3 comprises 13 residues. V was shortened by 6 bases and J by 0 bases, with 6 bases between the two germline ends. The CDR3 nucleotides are TGTGCCAGCAGACAGTCCTCTGGAAACACCATATATTTT. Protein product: CASRQSSGNTIYF.

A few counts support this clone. The CDR3 DNA follows: TGTGCTACCACATCGGCCAGAAACACTGAAGCTTTCTTT. Translating it yields CATTSARNTEAFF. The J gene is TRBJ1-1, the V gene TRBV6-5; D unresolved. Germline CDR1 and CDR2: MNHEY and SVGAGI. This CDR3 region has 13 residues.

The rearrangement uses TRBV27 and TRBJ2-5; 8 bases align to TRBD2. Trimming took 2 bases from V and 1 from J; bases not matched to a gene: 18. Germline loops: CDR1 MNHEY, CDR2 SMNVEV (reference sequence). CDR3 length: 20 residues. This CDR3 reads CASSLTGWGASGSFQETQYF. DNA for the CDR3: TGTGCCAGCAGTTTAACCGGATGGGGGGCCAGCGGGAGTTTCCAAGAGACCCAGTACTTC.

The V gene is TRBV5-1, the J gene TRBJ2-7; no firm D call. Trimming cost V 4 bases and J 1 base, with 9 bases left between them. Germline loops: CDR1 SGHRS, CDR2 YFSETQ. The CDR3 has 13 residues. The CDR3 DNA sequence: TGCGCCAGCAGCACACACGCATCCTACGAGCAGTACTTC. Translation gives CASSTHASYEQYF.

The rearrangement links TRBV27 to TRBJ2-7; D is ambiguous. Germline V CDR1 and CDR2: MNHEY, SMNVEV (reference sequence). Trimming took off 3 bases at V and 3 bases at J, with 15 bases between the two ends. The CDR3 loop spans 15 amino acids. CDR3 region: CASSFLGRLHYEQYF. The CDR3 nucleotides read TGTGCCAGCAGTTTTCTTGGTCGGCTCCACTACGAGCAGTACTTC.

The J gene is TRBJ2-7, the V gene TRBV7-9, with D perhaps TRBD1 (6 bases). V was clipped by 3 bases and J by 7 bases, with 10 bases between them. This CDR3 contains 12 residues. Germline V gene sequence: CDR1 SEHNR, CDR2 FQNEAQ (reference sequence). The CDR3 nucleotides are TGTGCCAGCAGCTTCACAGGGATTGAGCAGTACTTC. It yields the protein CASSFTGIEQYF.

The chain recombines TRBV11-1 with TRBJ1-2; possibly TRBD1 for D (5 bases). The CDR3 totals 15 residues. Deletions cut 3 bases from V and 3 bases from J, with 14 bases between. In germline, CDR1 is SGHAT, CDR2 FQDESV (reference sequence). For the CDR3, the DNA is TGTGCCAGCAGCTTTAGCCCAGGGACCGACTATGGCTACACCTTC. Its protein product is CASSFSPGTDYGYTF.

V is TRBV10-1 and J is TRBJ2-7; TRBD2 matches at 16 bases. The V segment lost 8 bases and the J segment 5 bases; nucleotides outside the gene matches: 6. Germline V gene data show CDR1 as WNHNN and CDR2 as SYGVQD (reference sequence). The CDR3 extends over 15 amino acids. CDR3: CASGEGLAGGDEQYF. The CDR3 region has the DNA TGCGCCAGCGGAGAGGGACTAGCGGGGGGGGACGAGCAGTACTTC.

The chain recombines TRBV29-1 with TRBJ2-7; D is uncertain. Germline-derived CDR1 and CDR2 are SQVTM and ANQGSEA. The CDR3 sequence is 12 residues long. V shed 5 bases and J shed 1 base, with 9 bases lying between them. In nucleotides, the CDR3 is TGCAGCGTTCTCGGACGGTCCTACGAGCAGTACTTC. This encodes CSVLGRSYEQYF.

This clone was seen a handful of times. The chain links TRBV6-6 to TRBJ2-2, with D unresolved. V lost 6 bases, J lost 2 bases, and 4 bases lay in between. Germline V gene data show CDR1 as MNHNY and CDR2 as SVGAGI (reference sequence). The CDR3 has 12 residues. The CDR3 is CASRLNTGELFF. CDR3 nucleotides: TGTGCCAGCAGGCTTAACACCGGGGAGCTGTTTTTT.